Following are 28 T cell receptor beta chains from one sample sequenced in a study of T cell responses to AZD1222 COVID-19 vaccine. The method was immunoSEQ multiplex PCR; TCRdb's version includes in-frame clones alone and lacks a portion of them. The sample carries around 160,000 clones, about 92% recorded once. Specimen: peripheral blood, collected on day 0 of AZD1222 vaccination. The receptors here all came from an adult in good health.

J is TRBJ1-4 and V is TRBV29-1; 7 bases map to TRBD1. V trimming: 3 bases; J trimming: 6 bases; junction bases outside the gene matches: 10. Germline loops: CDR1 SQVTM, CDR2 ANQGSEA. There are 15 residues in the CDR3. Here the CDR3 DNA reads TGCAGCGTTGAGCTCAACAGGGGCGTGGATGAAAAACTGTTTTTT. Protein sequence: CSVELNRGVDEKLFF.

Details on this clone: Other DNA sequences of this sample code for an identical CDR3. This chain uses TRBV18 with TRBJ1-2, with a possible D match to TRBD1 (5 bases). The CDR3 extends over 14 amino acids. Germline CDR1 is KGHSH and CDR2 is LQKENI. V lost 3 bases, J lost 1 base, and 9 bases lay in between. The CDR3 reads CASSPSRDNYGYTF. DNA of the CDR3: TGTGCCAGCTCACCCTCCAGGGATAACTATGGCTACACCTTC. Using reference TRBV18 and TRBJ1-2 for the parts outside the CDR3, the full variable domain is NAGVMQNPRHLVRRRGQEARLRCSPMKGHSHVYWYRQLPEEGLKFMVYLQKENIIDESGMPKERFSAEFPKEGPSILRIQQVVRGDSAAYFCASSPSRDNYGYTFGSGTRLTVV.

This rearrangement joins TRBV5-1 to TRBJ1-2; no clear D gene. Germline CDR1 and CDR2: SGHRS and YFSETQ. Trimming shortened V by 3 bases and J by 8 bases, and 14 bases separated the two germline ends. This CDR3 comprises 13 residues. Here the CDR3 DNA reads TGCGCCAGCAGCTCGGACGGTATAGGCGGCTACACCTTC. Amino acids: CASSSDGIGGYTF.

This chain connects TRBV23-1 to TRBJ1-2; D not certain. TRBV23-1 is given ORF status, its function remaining uncertain. The V end lost 1 base, the J end lost 3 bases, and 9 bases lay between the germline ends. The CDR3 sequence is 14 residues long. CDR3 amino acids: CASSQCKDDYGYTF. The CDR3 DNA reads TGCGCCAGCAGTCAATGTAAGGATGACTATGGCTACACCTTC.

The V and J genes are TRBV6-1 and TRBJ1-4, with a possible D match to TRBD1 (6 bases). Germline loops: CDR1 MNHNS, CDR2 SASEGT. CDR3 size: 14 residues. The V end was cut by 5 bases, the J end by 5 bases, with 12 bases between. The CDR3 sequence: CASSSRTANEKLFF. In DNA, the CDR3 is TGTGCCAGCAGTTCCAGGACAGCGAATGAAAAACTGTTTTTT.

V gene TRBV5-1 combines with J gene TRBJ1-5, with 7 bases that match TRBD1. With V trimmed by 0 bases and J by 2 bases, 2 bases remained unmatched. CDR1 and CDR2 from the germline V gene are SGHRS and YFSETQ. There are 15 residues in the CDR3. DNA for the CDR3: TGCGCCAGCAGCTTGGGCGACAGGGGCAATCAGCCCCAGCATTTT. Protein product: CASSLGDRGNQPQHF.

DNA of the CDR3: TGTGCCAGCAGTTTTTCGATGAACACTGAAGCTTTCTTT. Translating gives CASSFSMNTEAFF. V and J are TRBV6-5 and TRBJ1-1; D is unclear. Germline V CDR1 and CDR2: MNHEY, SVGAGI. The CDR3 spans 13 residues. Trimming took off 4 bases at V and 0 bases at J, with 6 bases between the two ends.

The chain carries TRBV6-5 and TRBJ1-2; D not certain. The V and J ends lost 4 bases and 7 bases respectively, with 16 bases between them. CDR1 is MNHEY and CDR2 is SVGAGI in the germline V gene. This CDR3 contains 14 residues. CDR3 sequence (DNA): TGTGCCAGCAGTTCTGCCTTCCGTGGGTTTGGCTACACCTTC. Translation: CASSSAFRGFGYTF.

This chain joins TRBV5-6 and TRBJ2-1; 9 bases align to TRBD2. Unmatched junction bases numbered 6, after V lost 1 base and J lost 4 bases. Germline V lookup: CDR1 SGHDT, CDR2 YYEEEE. The length of the CDR3 is 16 residues. CDR3 bases: TGTGCCAGCAGCTTGATGACTAGCGGACAATACAATGAGCAGTTCTTC. This translates into CASSLMTSGQYNEQFF.

The sample holds a few counts of this clone. The chain has TRBV4-1 and TRBJ1-6; 8 nucleotides match TRBD1. J lost 7 bases, V lost 1 base, and 0 bases had no gene match. This CDR3 is 14 amino acids long. The V gene's germline CDR1 is MGHRA and CDR2 YSYEKL. Here the CDR3 DNA reads TGCGCCAGCAGCCAAGGGACAGGGAATTCACCCCTCCACTTT. Amino acids: CASSQGTGNSPLHF.

The rearrangement uses TRBV19 and TRBJ2-2; TRBD1 agrees at 7 bases. This CDR3 spans 16 amino acids. The germline gives CDR1 LNHDA, CDR2 SQIVND (reference sequence). With V trimmed by 5 bases and J by 4 bases, 10 bases remained unmatched. For the CDR3, the DNA is TGTGCCAGTAGTGTCCTTGCGCGGACAGGCACCGGGGAGCTGTTTTTT. Translated: CASSVLARTGTGELFF.

The chain joins TRBV6-6 to TRBJ1-5, with 7 bases lining up with TRBD1. The germline gives CDR1 MNHNY, CDR2 SVGAGI (reference sequence). There are 14 residues in the CDR3. The trim removed 4 bases at V and 4 bases at J, leaving 4 bases unmatched. The CDR3 loop is CASSSQGPNQPQHF. The CDR3 region has the DNA TGTGCCAGCAGTTCACAGGGGCCTAATCAGCCCCAGCATTTT.

The genes are TRBV7-7 and TRBJ1-2; 9 bases are a match to TRBD1. CDR1 and CDR2 from the germline V gene are SSHAT and FNYEAQ (reference sequence). The trim removed 5 bases at V and 8 bases at J, leaving 6 bases unmatched. The length of the CDR3 is 13 residues. CDR3 protein: CASSRGQGGGYTF. CDR3 DNA: TGTGCCAGCAGCAGGGGACAGGGAGGCGGCTACACCTTC.

V is TRBV3-1 (or the pseudogene TRBV3-2) and J is TRBJ2-7, with 8 bases fitting TRBD2. The CDR3 sequence is 17 residues long. Germline trimming cut 2 bases from V and 3 bases from J; bases unmatched to any gene: 12. Germline CDR1 is LGHDT and CDR2 is YNNKEL (reference sequence). CDR3 bases: TGTGCCAGCAGCCAAAACAGTCAGCGGGAGAAGTTCTACGAGCAGTACTTC. Protein sequence: CASSQNSQREKFYEQYF.

This chain uses TRBV7-9 with TRBJ1-1; D not certain. CDR3 length: 11 amino acids. V lost 0 bases and J 4 bases, leaving 0 bases between the germline ends. CDR1 and CDR2 from the germline V gene are SEHNR and FQNEAQ (reference sequence). CDR3 DNA sequence: TGTGCCAGCAGCTTAGCCACTGAAGCTTTCTTT. Translating gives CASSLATEAFF.

For the CDR3, the DNA is TGTGCCAGCTCATACAGGGCCGGCTACACCTTC. Translated, it gives CASSYRAGYTF. The chain combines TRBV18 with TRBJ1-2; a possible D gene is TRBD1 (6 bases). Trimming took off 5 bases at V and 8 bases at J, with 9 bases between the two ends. Germline CDR1 and CDR2: KGHSH and LQKENI. The CDR3 has 11 residues.

The CDR3 coding sequence is TGTGCCAGCAGCAAAGGACAGGCCAATCAGCCCCAGCATTTT. Translated, it gives CASSKGQANQPQHF. The chain employs TRBV21-1 and TRBJ1-5; TRBD1, as called in the table, went unchecked against the DNA. TRBV21-1 represents a pseudogene. The CDR3 consists of 14 residues.

The CDR3 DNA sequence: TGTGCCAGCAGTTCGGACACGCGAAGCAATCAGCCCCAGCATTTT. The encoded protein is CASSSDTRSNQPQHF. The chain links TRBV27 to TRBJ1-5; a possible D gene is TRBD1 (5 bases). The germline CDR1 and CDR2 sequences are MNHEY and SMNVEV (reference sequence). Trimming removed 4 bases at V and 1 base at J, with 11 bases between. The length of the CDR3 is 15 residues.

The chain joins TRBV18 to TRBJ1-3, with TRBD1 identical over 7 bases. After removal of 3 bases from V and 4 bases from J, the junction contained 9 bases not matched to a gene. Germline V gives CDR1 KGHSH, CDR2 LQKENI. The CDR3 runs 16 residues. The CDR3 DNA sequence: TGTGCCAGCTCACCGCGACAGGGAATCTCGGGAAACACCATATATTTT. Translated: CASSPRQGISGNTIYF.

The V gene is TRBV28, the J gene TRBJ1-5, with D possibly being TRBD1 (6 bases). Trimming shortened V by 5 bases and J by 3 bases, and 17 bases separated the two germline ends. From germline, CDR1 is MDHEN and CDR2 SYDVKM. The CDR3 runs to 16 residues. The DNA of the CDR3 is TGTGCCAGCAGTCCCCCTCTGTGGACAGTCAATCAGCCCCAGCATTTT. As protein: CASSPPLWTVNQPQHF.

CDR3 sequence reads: CASSSTGRVNSPLHF. The CDR3 DNA reads TGTGCCAGCAGCTCGACTGGGAGAGTTAATTCACCCCTCCACTTT. The J gene is TRBJ1-6, the V gene TRBV7-3; no clear D gene. CDR1 and CDR2 (germline): SGHTA, FQGTGA. V lost 4 bases and J lost 6, with 13 bases in between. The CDR3 spans 15 residues. The complete variable domain, with remaining parts taken from reference TRBV7-3 and TRBJ1-6, reads GAGVSQTPSNKVTEKGKYVELRCDPISGHTALYWYRQSLGQGPEFLIYFQGTGAADDSGLPNDRFFAVRPEGSVSTLKIQRTERGDSAVYLCASSSTGRVNSPLHFGNGTRLTVT.

This chain links TRBV10-3 with TRBJ2-7; 10 bases line up with TRBD1. The V gene's germline CDR1 is ENHRY and CDR2 SYGVKD. Germline trimming cut 11 bases from V and 3 bases from J; bases unmatched to any gene: 13. This CDR3 spans 15 amino acids. For the CDR3, the DNA is TGTGCCTCATCTAGGGACAGGGGAGATCTCTACGAGCAGTACTTC. Translating it yields CASSRDRGDLYEQYF.

V usage is TRBV7-3 and J usage is TRBJ2-3; D gene unclear. Trimming left V 5 bases short and J 4 bases short, with 10 bases between. The germline V gene has CDR1 SGHTA and CDR2 FQGTGA. The CDR3 sequence is 13 residues long. The DNA of the CDR3 is TGTGCCAGCAGCCCAGAAAATTCAGATACGCAGTATTTT. As protein: CASSPENSDTQYF.

The genes are TRBV12-3 or TRBV12-4 and TRBJ1-5; D is unresolved. Trimming removed 7 bases at V and 2 bases at J, with 6 bases between. The length of the CDR3 is 12 residues. The CDR3 sequence is CASKFGNQPQHF. CDR3 sequence (DNA): TGTGCCAGCAAGTTTGGCAATCAGCCCCAGCATTTT.

The J gene is TRBJ1-3, the V gene TRBV5-1; D is unresolved. Germline CDR1 SGHRS, CDR2 YFSETQ. This CDR3 has 14 amino acids. Trimming removed 3 bases from V and 3 bases from J, with 10 bases in between. For the CDR3, the DNA is TGCGCCAGCAGCTCCTCAGGCTTTGGAAACACCATATATTTT. The encoded protein is CASSSSGFGNTIYF.

The rearrangement links TRBV2 to TRBJ1-4; TRBD1 agrees at 9 bases. V shed 1 base, J shed 7 bases, and the junction held 10 bases outside the gene matches. Per germline, CDR1 SNHLY and CDR2 FYNNEI. The CDR3 contains 17 residues. The CDR3 loop reads CASSEERLGTGSEKLFF. CDR3 nucleotide sequence: TGTGCCAGCAGTGAAGAGCGGTTGGGGACAGGGAGTGAAAAACTGTTTTTT.

The chain links TRBV2 to TRBJ1-3; 8 nucleotides agree with TRBD1. CDR1 SNHLY and CDR2 FYNNEI come from the germline V gene. This CDR3 is built from 15 residues. V shed 5 bases and J 2 bases; nucleotides not matched to a gene: 5. The CDR3 here is CASSPQGAPGNTIYF. CDR3 coding DNA: TGTGCCAGCAGTCCTCAGGGGGCGCCTGGAAACACCATATATTTT.

The chain joins TRBV28 to TRBJ2-1; possible D gene TRBD1, 7 bases. This CDR3 spans 16 amino acids. Per the germline V gene, CDR1 is MDHEN and CDR2 is SYDVKM. V was trimmed by 5 bases and J by 1 base, leaving 15 bases between them. The CDR3 loop reads CASSVSSGGSYNEQFF. For the CDR3, the DNA is TGTGCCAGCAGTGTCTCCTCAGGGGGGTCCTACAATGAGCAGTTCTTC.